This T cell receptor beta chain is drawn from a study of blood T cell repertoires in COVID-19. Overall study: The United States, Italy and Spain provided the acute and convalescent COVID-19 samples. T cells, B-cell-depleted T cells, or PBMCs supplied cDNA or gDNA.

The germline gives CDR1 SGHDT, CDR2 YYEEEE. Trimming shortened V by 4 bases and J by 0 bases, and 11 bases separated the two germline ends. The CDR3 covers 15 residues. Sequencing used immunoSEQ multiplex PCR; TCRdb keeps in-frame clones, though not all of them. The table lists more than 400,000 clones, roughly 87% of them singletons. V is TRBV5-6 and J is TRBJ2-1; D not certain. Sequencing used PBMCs or T cells enriched from blood (not recorded which). This clonotype originated in a woman aged 18-35 years who had recovered from COVID-19. The CDR3: CASSPGQASYNEQFF. The DNA for the CDR3 is TGTGCCAGCAGCCCCGGTCAGGCCTCCTACAATGAGCAGTTCTTC.